The clone carrying this TCR beta chain was seen repeatedly, ten times or more. Its antigen is currently unknown. The CDR3 extends over 15 amino acids. V shed 3 bases and J shed 1 base, with 10 bases lying between them. Germline V gene lookup returns CDR1 MGHRA and CDR2 YSYEKL. The source of the sample is a study of neurological immune-mediated disorders. Study-wide context: Secondary progressive cases numbered 3 among the roughly 34 multiple sclerosis patients, while the other 31 were relapsing-remitting.

Study-level findings and limits: The most TCR clonal expansion was seen in HTLV-1-associated myelopathy, whereas the least was seen in multiple sclerosis, below the level in healthy controls.

TCRdb passed the 5' RACE reads through MiXCR, listing each CDR3 protein once. The data contain about 33,000 distinct CDR3 sequences, 1.5% of them singletons. The sample consisted of PBMCs. The chain recombines TRBV4-1 with TRBJ1-3; D may be TRBD1 (5 bases). The clonotype originates from a woman aged 25 to 39 with multiple sclerosis. The CDR3 DNA is TGCGCCAGCAGCCAGGCAGGGAGTTCTGGAAACACCATATATTTT. Translating it yields CASSQAGSSGNTIYF.